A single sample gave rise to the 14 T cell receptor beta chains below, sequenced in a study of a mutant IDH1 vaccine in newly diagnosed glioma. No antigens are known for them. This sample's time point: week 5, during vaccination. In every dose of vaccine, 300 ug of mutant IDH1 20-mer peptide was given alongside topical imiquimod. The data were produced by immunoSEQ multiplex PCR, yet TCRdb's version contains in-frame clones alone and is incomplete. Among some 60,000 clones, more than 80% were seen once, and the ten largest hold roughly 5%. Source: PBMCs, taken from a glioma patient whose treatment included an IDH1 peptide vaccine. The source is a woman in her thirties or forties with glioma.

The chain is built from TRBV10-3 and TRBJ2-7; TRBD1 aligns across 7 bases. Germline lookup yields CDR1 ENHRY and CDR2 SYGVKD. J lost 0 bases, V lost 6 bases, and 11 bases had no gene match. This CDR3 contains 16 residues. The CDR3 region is CAISSPTGVLSYEQYF. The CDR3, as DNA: TGTGCCATCAGCTCACCTACAGGGGTGCTCTCCTACGAGCAGTACTTC.

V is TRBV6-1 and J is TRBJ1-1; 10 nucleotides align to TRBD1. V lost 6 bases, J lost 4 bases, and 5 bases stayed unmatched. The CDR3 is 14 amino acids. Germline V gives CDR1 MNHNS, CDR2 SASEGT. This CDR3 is CASRRGQGITEAFF. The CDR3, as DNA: TGTGCCAGCAGAAGGGGACAGGGGATCACTGAAGCTTTCTTT.

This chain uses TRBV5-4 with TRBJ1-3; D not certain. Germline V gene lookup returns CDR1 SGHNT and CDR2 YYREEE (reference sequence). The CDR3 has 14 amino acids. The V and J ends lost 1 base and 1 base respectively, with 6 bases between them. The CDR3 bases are TGTGCCAGCAGCTTGTACGGGTCTGGAAACACCATATATTTT. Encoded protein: CASSLYGSGNTIYF.

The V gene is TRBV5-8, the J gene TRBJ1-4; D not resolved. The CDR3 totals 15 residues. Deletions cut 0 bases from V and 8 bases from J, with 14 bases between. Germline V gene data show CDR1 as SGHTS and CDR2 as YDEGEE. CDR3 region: CASSLGTTIGEKLFF. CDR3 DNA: TGTGCCAGCAGCTTGGGGACCACGATCGGAGAAAAACTGTTTTTT.

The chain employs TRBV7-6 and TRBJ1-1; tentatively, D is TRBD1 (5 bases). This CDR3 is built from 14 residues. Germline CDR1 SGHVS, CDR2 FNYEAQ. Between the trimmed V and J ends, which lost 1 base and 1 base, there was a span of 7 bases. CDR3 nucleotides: TGTGCCAGCAGCTTAGTTGGGGGGAACACTGAAGCTTTCTTT. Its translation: CASSLVGGNTEAFF.

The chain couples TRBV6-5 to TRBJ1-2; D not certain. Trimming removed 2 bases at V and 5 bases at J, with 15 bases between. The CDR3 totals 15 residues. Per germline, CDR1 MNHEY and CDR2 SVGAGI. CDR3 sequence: CASSYAGFGEYGYTF. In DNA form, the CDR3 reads TGTGCCAGCAGTTACGCCGGGTTCGGCGAATATGGCTACACCTTC.

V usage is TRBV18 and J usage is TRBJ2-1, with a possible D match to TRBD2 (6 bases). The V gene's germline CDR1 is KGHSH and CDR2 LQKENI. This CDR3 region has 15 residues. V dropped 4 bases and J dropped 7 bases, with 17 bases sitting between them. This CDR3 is CASSLAPGRGNEQFF. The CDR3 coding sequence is TGTGCCAGCTCACTAGCACCGGGACGGGGGAATGAGCAGTTCTTC. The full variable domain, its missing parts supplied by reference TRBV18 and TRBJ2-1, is NAGVMQNPRHLVRRRGQEARLRCSPMKGHSHVYWYRQLPEEGLKFMVYLQKENIIDESGMPKERFSAEFPKEGPSILRIQQVVRGDSAAYFCASSLAPGRGNEQFFGPGTRLTVL.

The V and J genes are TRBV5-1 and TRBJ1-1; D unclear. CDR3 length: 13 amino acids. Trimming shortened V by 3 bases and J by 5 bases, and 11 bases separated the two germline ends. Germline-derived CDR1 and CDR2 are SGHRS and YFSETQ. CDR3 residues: CASSYRAGTEAFF. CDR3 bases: TGCGCCAGCAGCTACCGGGCGGGGACTGAAGCTTTCTTT.

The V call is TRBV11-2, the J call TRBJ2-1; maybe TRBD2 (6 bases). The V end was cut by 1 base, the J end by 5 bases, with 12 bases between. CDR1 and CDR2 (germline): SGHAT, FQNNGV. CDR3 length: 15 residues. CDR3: CASSLVVSGNNEQFF. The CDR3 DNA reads TGTGCCAGCAGCTTAGTGGTTAGCGGAAACAATGAGCAGTTCTTC.

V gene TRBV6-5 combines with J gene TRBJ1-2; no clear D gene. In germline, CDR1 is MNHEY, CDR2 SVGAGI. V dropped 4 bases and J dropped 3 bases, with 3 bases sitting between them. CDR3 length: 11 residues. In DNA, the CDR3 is TGTGCCAGCAGTTCCCACTATGGCTACACCTTC. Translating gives CASSSHYGYTF.

CDR3 sequence (DNA): TGTGCCACCAGCATCGACAGGGAAGCCAAAAACATTCAGTACTTC. Translation: CATSIDREAKNIQYF. This sequence joins TRBV15 and TRBJ2-4, with 7 positions matching TRBD1. This CDR3 has 15 amino acids. Germline V CDR1 and CDR2: LNHNV, YYDKDF (reference sequence). V shed 4 bases and J 0 bases; nucleotides not matched to a gene: 3.

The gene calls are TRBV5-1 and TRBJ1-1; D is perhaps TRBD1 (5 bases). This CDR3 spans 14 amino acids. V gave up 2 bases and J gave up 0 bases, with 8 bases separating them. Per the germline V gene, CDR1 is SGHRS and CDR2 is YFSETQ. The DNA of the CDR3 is TGCGCCAGCAGCTTAGTACAGGTGAACACTGAAGCTTTCTTT. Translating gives CASSLVQVNTEAFF.

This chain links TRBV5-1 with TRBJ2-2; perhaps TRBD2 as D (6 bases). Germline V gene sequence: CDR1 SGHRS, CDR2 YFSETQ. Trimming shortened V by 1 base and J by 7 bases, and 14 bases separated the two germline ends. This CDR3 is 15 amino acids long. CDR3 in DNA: TGCGCCAGCAGCTTGCTGGCTAGCGAGGGCGGGGAGCTGTTTTTT. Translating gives CASSLLASEGGELFF.

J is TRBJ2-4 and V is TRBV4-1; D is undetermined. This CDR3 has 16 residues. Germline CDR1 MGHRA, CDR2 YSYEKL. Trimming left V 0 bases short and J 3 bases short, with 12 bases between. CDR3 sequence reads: CASSQEWSQVKNIQYF. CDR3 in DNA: TGCGCCAGCAGCCAAGAATGGAGTCAGGTCAAAAACATTCAGTACTTC.